These T cell receptor beta chains were read from a single sample in a study of neoadjuvant anti-PD-1 for oral cavity cancer. Profiling relied on immunoSEQ multiplex PCR, and the TCRdb table lists in-frame clones only, not all of them. The repertoire holds 1,400 to 1,500 clones, around 60% seen once, with about a sixth in the top ten. The sequencing used tumor tissue, collected after nivolumab (anti-PD-1) treatment. The receptors were gathered from a person aged 35 to 85 with oral cavity squamous cell carcinoma. The CDR3 runs from the conserved cysteine through the conserved F or W. The D gene is left open where the match is weak. Rows may omit the clone size; those that give it use once, few, many or a size class.

CDR3aa,CDR3nt,v_gene,d_gene,j_gene,abundance
CAWARGLSEQFF,TGTGCCTGGGCCCGAGGGCTTTCCGAGCAGTTCTTC,TRBV30,-,TRBJ2-1,-
CASSTQRGDNEQFF,TGCGCCAGCAGCACTCAGCGGGGGGACAATGAGCAGTTCTTC,TRBV4-1,TRBD2,TRBJ2-1,-
CASSDNKRGSSYNEQFF,TGCGCCAGCAGTGACAATAAGCGGGGGAGCTCCTACAATGAGCAGTTCTTC,TRBV10-1,TRBD2,TRBJ2-1,-
CASSAPSGRLDEQFF,TGTGCCAGCAGTGCGCCTAGCGGGAGGTTAGATGAGCAGTTCTTC,TRBV28,TRBD2,TRBJ2-1,-
CAGGRGGAGETQYF,TGCGCCGGCGGGAGGGGCGGGGCGGGGGAGACCCAGTACTTC,TRBV29-1,TRBD2,TRBJ2-5,-
CASGQGAGEGRETQYF,TGCGCCTCCGGACAGGGCGCGGGAGAAGGGCGAGAGACCCAGTACTTC,TRBV5-1,-,TRBJ2-5,-
CASSRLAGVGTDTQYF,TGTGCCAGCAGCCGACTAGCGGGAGTTGGCACAGATACGCAGTATTTT,TRBV7-3,TRBD2,TRBJ2-3,few
CASSQVGLGWETQYF,TGTGCCAGCAGCCAAGTCGGACTAGGTTGGGAGACCCAGTACTTC,TRBV14,TRBD2,TRBJ2-5,-
CASSQGKIEYEQYF,TGTGCCAGCAGTCAGGGAAAAATCGAGTACGAGCAGTACTTC,TRBV28,-,TRBJ2-7,-
CASSLADHTGELFF,TGCGCCAGCAGCTTGGCAGACCACACCGGGGAGCTGTTTTTT,TRBV5-1,-,TRBJ2-2,-
CASSELGTQYF,TGTGCCAGCAGTGAATTGGGGACCCAGTACTTC,TRBV2,-,TRBJ2-5,-
CASSDSSYEQYF,TGTGCCAGCAGTGACAGCTCCTACGAGCAGTACTTC,TRBV2,-,TRBJ2-7,-
CASTARDRRYEQYF,TGTGCCAGTACCGCTCGGGACAGGCGCTACGAGCAGTACTTC,TRBV2,TRBD1,TRBJ2-7,-
CASNALGNTEAFF,TGTGCCAGCAATGCCCTCGGAAACACTGAAGCTTTCTTT,TRBV6-5,-,TRBJ1-1,-
CASSIASGYEQYF,TGTGCCAGTAGTATAGCTAGCGGCTACGAGCAGTACTTC,TRBV19,TRBD2,TRBJ2-7,-
CASSFTGGASTDTQYF,TGTGCCAGCAGCTTTACTGGGGGCGCGAGCACAGATACGCAGTATTTT,TRBV11-2,-,TRBJ2-3,-
CASSALNTDTQYF,TGTGCCAGCAGCGCCCTCAACACAGATACGCAGTATTTT,TRBV7-9,-,TRBJ2-3,once
CASTGGDAGANVLTF,TGTGCCAGCACGGGAGGGGACGCTGGGGCCAACGTCCTGACTTTC,TRBV2,TRBD2,TRBJ2-6,-
CASSPSGSGANVLTF,TGTGCCAGTAGTCCCTCGGGGTCTGGGGCCAACGTCCTGACTTTC,TRBV19,-,TRBJ2-6,-
CASSLLAGGTDTQYF,TGTGCCAGCAGTCTACTAGCGGGTGGCACAGATACGCAGTATTTT,TRBV2,TRBD2,TRBJ2-3,few
CASSLSYDRPNYGYTF,TGTGCCAGCAGTTTATCATATGACAGACCCAACTATGGCTACACCTTC,TRBV28,-,TRBJ1-2,-
CASSLMAGGPNEQFF,TGTGCCAGCAGCTTAATGGCGGGGGGCCCGAATGAGCAGTTCTTC,TRBV7-3,TRBD2,TRBJ2-1,-
CASSKRLQGSYNEQFF,TGTGCCAGCAGCAAAAGGTTGCAGGGATCCTACAATGAGCAGTTCTTC,TRBV21-1,-,TRBJ2-1,-
CASSLRTDRGPDEQFF,TGTGCCAGCAGCTTACGTACGGACAGGGGGCCAGATGAGCAGTTCTTC,TRBV6-6,TRBD1,TRBJ2-1,-
CASSFLPGPEAFF,TGTGCCAGTAGTTTTCTTCCGGGGCCTGAAGCTTTCTTT,TRBV19,-,TRBJ1-1,-
CASSYGHQSGTDTQYF,TGTGCCAGCAGTTATGGGCATCAGAGCGGGACAGATACGCAGTATTTT,TRBV6-6,-,TRBJ2-3,-
CASSYLNGGKNIQYF,TGTGCCAGCAGTTACCTCAACGGCGGCAAAAACATTCAGTACTTC,TRBV6-6,-,TRBJ2-4,-
CASSIASGYEQYF,TGTGCCAGTAGTATAGCTAGCGGCTACGAGCAGTACTTC,TRBV19,TRBD2,TRBJ2-7,once
CASSSGGSHWEKLFF,TGTGCCAGCAGTTCCGGAGGGTCGCATTGGGAAAAACTGTTTTTT,TRBV6-5,-,TRBJ1-4,few
CASSQGAGIPPSEELFF,TGTGCCAGCAGCCAAGGCGCCGGGATTCCCCCCTCCGAGGAGCTGTTTTTT,TRBV14,-,TRBJ2-2,-
CASSRMGEGARLYNEQFF,TGTGCCAGCAGCCGGATGGGAGAGGGGGCACGTCTCTACAATGAGCAGTTCTTC,TRBV9,TRBD1,TRBJ2-1,once
CASSSDRRPNEQYF,TGTGCCAGCAGCTCCGACAGGAGGCCCAACGAGCAGTACTTC,TRBV11-3,-,TRBJ2-7,-
CASSRDRGEAEQYF,TGTGCCAGCTCACGGGACAGGGGAGAAGCGGAGCAGTACTTC,TRBV18,TRBD1,TRBJ2-7,-
CASLFGNTEAFF,TGTGCCAGCCTCTTTGGGAACACTGAAGCTTTCTTT,TRBV2,-,TRBJ1-1,once
CASSKTGAMNTEAFF,TGTGCCAGCAGCAAGACAGGGGCCATGAACACTGAAGCTTTCTTT,TRBV5-5,TRBD1,TRBJ1-1,-
CASSAQLGALNEQFF,TGTGCCAGCAGCGCACAGCTGGGGGCCTTAAATGAGCAGTTCTTC,TRBV9,-,TRBJ2-1,once
CASSLGLAGEQYF,TGTGCCAGCAGCTTAGGACTAGCTGGAGAGCAGTACTTC,TRBV7-9,TRBD2,TRBJ2-7,-
CAISVAGQGVGELFF,TGTGCCATCAGTGTGGCTGGACAGGGGGTCGGGGAGCTGTTTTTT,TRBV10-3,TRBD1,TRBJ2-2,-
CATSRGGSSYEQYF,TGTGCCACCAGCAGAGGCGGAAGCTCCTACGAGCAGTACTTC,TRBV15,-,TRBJ2-7,once
CASRARREVYNEQFF,TGCGCCAGCAGGGCCCGGCGGGAAGTCTACAATGAGCAGTTCTTC,TRBV5-1,-,TRBJ2-1,-